In this sample, the clone carrying this T cell receptor (beta chain) turned up once. CDR1 and CDR2 from the germline V gene are MNHEY and SMNVEV (reference sequence). CDR3 length: 14 residues. V was cut by 3 bases and J by 7 bases, with 16 bases left in between. These data are taken from a study of blood T cell repertoires in COVID-19. Assay used: immunoSEQ multiplex PCR; TCRdb lists only in-frame clones, some missing. This repertoire shows some 100,000 clones, 80% to 90% found once; its top ten account for about a sixth. The rearrangement links TRBV27 to TRBJ2-7; possible D gene TRBD2, 5 bases. Sequencing was performed on peripheral blood. The TCR sequence derives from a human donor in a cohort sampled during active COVID-19. The CDR3 bases are TGTGCCAGCAGTTTTGCTAGCCAAAGATTAGAGCAGTACTTC. It encodes CASSFASQRLEQYF.